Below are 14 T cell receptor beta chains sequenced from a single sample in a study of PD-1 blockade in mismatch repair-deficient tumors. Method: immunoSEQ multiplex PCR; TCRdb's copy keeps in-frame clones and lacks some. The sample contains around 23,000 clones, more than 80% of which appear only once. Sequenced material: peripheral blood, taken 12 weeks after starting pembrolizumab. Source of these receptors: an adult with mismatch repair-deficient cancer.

The CDR3 nucleotides read TGTGCCAGCAGGGCGGAGTCCTCCTACAATGAGCAGTTCTTC. Protein: CASRAESSYNEQFF. J is TRBJ2-1 and V is TRBV27; D gene uncertain. Germline loops: CDR1 MNHEY, CDR2 SMNVEV (reference sequence). The CDR3 is 14 amino acids. Trimming pared 6 bases from V and 0 bases from J, leaving 9 bases between.

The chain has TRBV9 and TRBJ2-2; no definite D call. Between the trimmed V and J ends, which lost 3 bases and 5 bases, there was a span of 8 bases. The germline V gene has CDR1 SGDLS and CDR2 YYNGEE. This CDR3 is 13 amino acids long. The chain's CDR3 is CASSAPGTGELFF. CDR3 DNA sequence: TGTGCCAGCAGCGCACCCGGGACCGGGGAGCTGTTTTTT.

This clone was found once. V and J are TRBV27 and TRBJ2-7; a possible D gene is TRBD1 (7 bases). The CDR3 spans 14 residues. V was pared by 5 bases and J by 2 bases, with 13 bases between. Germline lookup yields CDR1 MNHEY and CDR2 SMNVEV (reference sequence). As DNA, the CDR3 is TGTGCCAGCAGTGCGACAGGGAGGACCTACGAGCAGTACTTC. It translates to CASSATGRTYEQYF.

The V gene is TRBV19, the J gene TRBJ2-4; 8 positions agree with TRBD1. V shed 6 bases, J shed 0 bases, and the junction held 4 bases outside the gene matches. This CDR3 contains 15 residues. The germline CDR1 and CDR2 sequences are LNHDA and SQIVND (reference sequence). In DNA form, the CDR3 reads TGTGCCAGTAGCGGACAGGGACAAGCCAAAAACATTCAGTACTTC. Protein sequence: CASSGQGQAKNIQYF.

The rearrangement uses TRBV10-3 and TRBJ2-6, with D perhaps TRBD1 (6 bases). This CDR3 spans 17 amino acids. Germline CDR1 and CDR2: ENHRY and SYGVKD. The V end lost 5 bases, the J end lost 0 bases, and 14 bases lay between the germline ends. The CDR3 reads CAISHREGASGANVLTF. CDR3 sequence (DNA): TGTGCCATCAGTCACAGGGAAGGGGCCTCTGGGGCCAACGTCCTGACTTTC.

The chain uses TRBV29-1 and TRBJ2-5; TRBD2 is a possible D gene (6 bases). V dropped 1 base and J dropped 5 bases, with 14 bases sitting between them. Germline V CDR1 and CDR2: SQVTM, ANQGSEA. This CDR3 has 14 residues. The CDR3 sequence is CSVEGLDGWETQYF. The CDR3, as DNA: TGCAGCGTTGAAGGACTAGACGGCTGGGAGACCCAGTACTTC.

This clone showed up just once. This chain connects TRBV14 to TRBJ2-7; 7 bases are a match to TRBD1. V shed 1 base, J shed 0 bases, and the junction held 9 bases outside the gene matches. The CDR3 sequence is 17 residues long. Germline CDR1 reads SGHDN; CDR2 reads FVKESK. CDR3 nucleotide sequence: TGTGCCAGCAGCCAAGTAGGGGGACAGCTGTTCTCCTACGAGCAGTACTTC. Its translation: CASSQVGGQLFSYEQYF.

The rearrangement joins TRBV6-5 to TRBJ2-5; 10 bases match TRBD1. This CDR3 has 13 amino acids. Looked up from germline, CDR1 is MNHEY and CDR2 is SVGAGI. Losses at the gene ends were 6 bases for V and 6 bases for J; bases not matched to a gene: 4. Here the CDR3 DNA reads TGTGCCAGCAGGCCGGGACAGGGGAAGACCCAGTACTTC. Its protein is CASRPGQGKTQYF.

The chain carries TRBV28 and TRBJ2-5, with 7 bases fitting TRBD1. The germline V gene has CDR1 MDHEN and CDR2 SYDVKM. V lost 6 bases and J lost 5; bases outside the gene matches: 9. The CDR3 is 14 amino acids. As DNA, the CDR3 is TGTGCCAGCAGCCCCCGTCGGGGACAGGAGACCCAGTACTTC. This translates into CASSPRRGQETQYF.

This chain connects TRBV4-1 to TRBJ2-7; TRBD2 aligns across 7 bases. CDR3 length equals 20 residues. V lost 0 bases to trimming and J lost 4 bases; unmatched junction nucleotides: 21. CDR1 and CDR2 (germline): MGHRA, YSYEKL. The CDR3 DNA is TGCGCCAGCAGCCAAGATCATTTGGGAGCACGCGGGAGTTCCCTGTACGAGCAGTACTTC. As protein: CASSQDHLGARGSSLYEQYF.

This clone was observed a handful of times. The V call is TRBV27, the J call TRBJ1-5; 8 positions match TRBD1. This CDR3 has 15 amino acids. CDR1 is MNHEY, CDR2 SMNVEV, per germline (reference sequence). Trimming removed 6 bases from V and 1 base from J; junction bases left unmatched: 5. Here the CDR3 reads CASRNTGGSNQPQHF. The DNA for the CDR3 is TGTGCCAGCAGAAATACAGGGGGGAGCAATCAGCCCCAGCATTTT.

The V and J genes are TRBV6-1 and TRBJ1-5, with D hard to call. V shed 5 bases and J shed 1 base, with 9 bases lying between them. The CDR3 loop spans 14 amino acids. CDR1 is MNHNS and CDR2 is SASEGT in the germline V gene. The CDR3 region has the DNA TGTGCCAGCAGTCCGGCACGGAGCAATCAGCCCCAGCATTTT. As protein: CASSPARSNQPQHF.

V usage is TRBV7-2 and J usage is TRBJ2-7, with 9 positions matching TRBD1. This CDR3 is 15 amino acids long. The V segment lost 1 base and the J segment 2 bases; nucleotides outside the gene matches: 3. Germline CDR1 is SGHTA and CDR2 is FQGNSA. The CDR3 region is CASSLVTGGAYEQYF. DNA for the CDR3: TGTGCCAGCAGCTTAGTAACAGGGGGCGCCTACGAGCAGTACTTC.

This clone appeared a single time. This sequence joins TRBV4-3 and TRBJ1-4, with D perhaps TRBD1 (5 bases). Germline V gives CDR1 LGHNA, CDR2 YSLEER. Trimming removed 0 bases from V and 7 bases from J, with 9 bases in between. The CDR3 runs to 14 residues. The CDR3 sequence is CASSQERQGEKLFF. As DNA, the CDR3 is TGCGCCAGCAGCCAAGAAAGGCAGGGTGAAAAACTGTTTTTT.